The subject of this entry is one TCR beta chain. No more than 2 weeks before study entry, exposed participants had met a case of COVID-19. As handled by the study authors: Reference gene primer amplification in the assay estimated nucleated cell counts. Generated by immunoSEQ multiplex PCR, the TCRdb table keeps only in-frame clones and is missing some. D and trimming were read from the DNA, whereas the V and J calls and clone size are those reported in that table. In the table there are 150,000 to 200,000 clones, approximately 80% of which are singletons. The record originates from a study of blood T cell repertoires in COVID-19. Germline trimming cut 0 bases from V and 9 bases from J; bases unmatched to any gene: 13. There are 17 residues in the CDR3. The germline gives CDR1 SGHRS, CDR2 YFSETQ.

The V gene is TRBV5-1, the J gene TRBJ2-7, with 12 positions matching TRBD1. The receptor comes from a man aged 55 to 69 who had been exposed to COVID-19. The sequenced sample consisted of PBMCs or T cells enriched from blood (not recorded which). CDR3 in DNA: TGCGCCAGCAGCTTGGGCGGGACCGGGACAGGGGGCGCGGGGCAGTACTTC. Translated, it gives CASSLGGTGTGGAGQYF.